The source of this T cell receptor beta chain is a study of T cells in Graves' hyperthyroidism and ophthalmopathy. Study results and limitations: Blood also carried most thyroid clonotypes expanded above 0.001. Prediction of ophthalmopathy progression came a median 6.5 months pre-onset.

The sample holds a few counts of this clonotype. Its cognate antigen is unknown. What was amplified from RNA transcripts were TCR beta CDR3 regions. The primer set for the first-round RT-PCR of the TCR CDR3 was HTBI. TCRdb passed the multiplex PCR reads through MiXCR, listing each CDR3 protein once. The repertoire includes about half a million distinct CDR3 sequences, around 21% of them detected once, and 26% sits in the top ten. Recently diagnosed hyperthyroidism of less than 2 months' duration affected patients aged 18 to 65. The TCR sequence derives from a man between 18 and 29 years old with Graves' hyperthyroidism. Sample: blood.

The CDR3 sequence: CASSRNGQGKETQYF. CDR3 sequence (DNA): TGCGCCAGCAGCCGAAACGGACAGGGAAAAGAGACCCAGTACTTC. The chain uses TRBV5-1 and TRBJ2-5; 8 positions agree with TRBD1. V lost 4 bases to trimming and J lost 3 bases; unmatched junction nucleotides: 8. CDR3 size: 15 residues. Looked up from germline, CDR1 is SGHRS and CDR2 is YFSETQ.